Sequencing of this T cell receptor beta chain was carried out in a study of cytomegalovirus exposure and HLA in healthy donors. The study ran its PCR with 60 Vbeta and 13 Jbeta primers. Profiling relied on immunoSEQ multiplex PCR, and the TCRdb table lists in-frame clones only, not all of them. Counted here are 80,000 to 95,000 clones, about 89% occurring once; the ten biggest clones make up approximately 9.2%. Per germline, CDR1 MNHEY and CDR2 SMNVEV (reference sequence). V was clipped by 2 bases and J by 3 bases; unmatched bases: 1. CDR3 size: 16 residues. Sequencing input: PBMCs. The chain carries TRBV27 and TRBJ2-1; 13 nucleotides match TRBD2. The sequence derives from a man between 25 and 39 years old in good health and CMV-seropositive. Here the CDR3 DNA reads TGTGCCAGCAGTTTAGGGACTAGCGGGATCTACAATGAGCAGTTCTTC. Translated: CASSLGTSGIYNEQFF.